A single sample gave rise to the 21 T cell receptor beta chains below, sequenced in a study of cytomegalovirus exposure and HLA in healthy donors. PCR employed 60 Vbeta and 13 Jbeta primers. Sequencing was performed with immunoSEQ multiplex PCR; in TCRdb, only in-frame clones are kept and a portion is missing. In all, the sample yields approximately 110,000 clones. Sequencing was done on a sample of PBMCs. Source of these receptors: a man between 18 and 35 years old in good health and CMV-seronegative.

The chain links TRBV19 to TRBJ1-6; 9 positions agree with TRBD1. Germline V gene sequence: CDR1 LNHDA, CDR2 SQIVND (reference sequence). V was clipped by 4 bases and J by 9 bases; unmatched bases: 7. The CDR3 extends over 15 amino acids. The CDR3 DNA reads TGTGCCAGTAGTAGCAAAGACAGGGGGATTTCACCCCTCCACTTT. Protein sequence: CASSSKDRGISPLHF.

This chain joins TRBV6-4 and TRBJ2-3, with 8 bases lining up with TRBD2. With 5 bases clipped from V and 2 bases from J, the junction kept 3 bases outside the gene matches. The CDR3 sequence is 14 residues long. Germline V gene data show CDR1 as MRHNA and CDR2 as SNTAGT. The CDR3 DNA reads TGTGCCAGCAGTCCCGGGGGGGACACAGATACGCAGTATTTT. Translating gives CASSPGGDTDTQYF.

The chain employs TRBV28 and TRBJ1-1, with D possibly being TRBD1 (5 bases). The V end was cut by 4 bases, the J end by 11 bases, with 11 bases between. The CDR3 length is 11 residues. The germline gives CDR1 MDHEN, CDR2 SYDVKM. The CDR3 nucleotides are TGTGCCAGCAGTTCCCAACGGGGGGCTTTCTTT. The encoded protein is CASSSQRGAFF. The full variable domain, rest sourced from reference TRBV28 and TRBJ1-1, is DVKVTQSSRYLVKRTGEKVFLECVQDMDHENMFWYRQDPGLGLRLIYFSYDVKMKEKGDIPEGYSVSREKKERFSLILESASTNQTSMYLCASSSQRGAFFGQGTRLTVV.

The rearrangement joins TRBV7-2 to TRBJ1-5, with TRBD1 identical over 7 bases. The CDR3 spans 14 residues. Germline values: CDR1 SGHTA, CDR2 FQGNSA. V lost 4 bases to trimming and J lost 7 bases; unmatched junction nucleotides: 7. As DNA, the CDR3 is TGTGCCAGCAGCTACGACAGGGTGGGGCAGCCCCAGCATTTT. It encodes CASSYDRVGQPQHF.

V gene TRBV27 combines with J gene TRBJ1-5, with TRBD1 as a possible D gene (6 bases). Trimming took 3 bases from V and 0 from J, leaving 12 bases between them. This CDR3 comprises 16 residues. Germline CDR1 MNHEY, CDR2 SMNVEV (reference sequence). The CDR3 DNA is TGTGCCAGCAGTTTGGGGGGGGGCTATAGCAATCAGCCCCAGCATTTT. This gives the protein CASSLGGGYSNQPQHF.

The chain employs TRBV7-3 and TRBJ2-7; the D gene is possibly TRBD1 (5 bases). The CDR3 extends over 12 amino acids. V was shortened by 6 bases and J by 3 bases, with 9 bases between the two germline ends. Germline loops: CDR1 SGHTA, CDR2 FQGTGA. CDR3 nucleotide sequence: TGTGCCAGCAGGTTGACAGACTACGAGCAGTACTTC. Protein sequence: CASRLTDYEQYF.

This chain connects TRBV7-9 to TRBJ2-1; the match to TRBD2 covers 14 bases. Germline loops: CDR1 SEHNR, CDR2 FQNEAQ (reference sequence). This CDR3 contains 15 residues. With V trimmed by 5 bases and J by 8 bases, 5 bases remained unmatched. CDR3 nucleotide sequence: TGTGCCAGCAGCCGACTAGCGGGGGGGCGGGATGAGCAGTTCTTC. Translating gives CASSRLAGGRDEQFF.

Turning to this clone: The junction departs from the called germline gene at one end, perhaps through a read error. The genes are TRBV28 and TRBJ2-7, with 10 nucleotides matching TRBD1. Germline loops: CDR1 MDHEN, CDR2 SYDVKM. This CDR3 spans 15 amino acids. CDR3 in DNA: TGTGCCAGCAGCTACAGGGGACAGGGGACCTACGAGCAATACTTC. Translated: CASSYRGQGTYEQYF. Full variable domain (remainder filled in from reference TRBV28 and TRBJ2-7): DVKVTQSSRYLVKRTGEKVFLECVQDMDHENMFWYRQDPGLGLRLIYFSYDVKMKEKGDIPEGYSVSREKKERFSLILESASTNQTSMYLCASSYRGQGTYEQYFGPGTRLTVT.

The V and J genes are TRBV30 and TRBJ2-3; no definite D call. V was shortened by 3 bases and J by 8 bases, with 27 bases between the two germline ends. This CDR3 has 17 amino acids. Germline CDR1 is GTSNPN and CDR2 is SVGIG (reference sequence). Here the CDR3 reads CAWRAMEPGSSFGTQYF. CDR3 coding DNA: TGTGCCTGGAGAGCTATGGAACCCGGGTCATCTTTTGGTACGCAGTATTTT.

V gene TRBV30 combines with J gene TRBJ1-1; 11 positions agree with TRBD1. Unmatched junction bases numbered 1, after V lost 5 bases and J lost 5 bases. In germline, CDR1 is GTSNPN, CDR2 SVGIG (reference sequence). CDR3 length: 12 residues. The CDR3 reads CAWGDRGTEAFF. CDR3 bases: TGTGCCTGGGGGGACAGGGGGACTGAAGCTTTCTTT.

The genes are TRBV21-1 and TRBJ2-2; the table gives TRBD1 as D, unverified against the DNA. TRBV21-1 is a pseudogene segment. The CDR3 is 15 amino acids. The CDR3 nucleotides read TGTGCCAGCAGCATAAGAAGGGGGAACACCGGGGAGCTGTTTTTT. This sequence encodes CASSIRRGNTGELFF.

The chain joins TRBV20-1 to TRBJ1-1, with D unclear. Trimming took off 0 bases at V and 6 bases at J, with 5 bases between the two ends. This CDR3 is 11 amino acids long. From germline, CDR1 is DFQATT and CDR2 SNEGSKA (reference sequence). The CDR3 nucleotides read TGCAGTGCTAGAGATCTCCCTGAAGCTTTCTTT. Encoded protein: CSARDLPEAFF.

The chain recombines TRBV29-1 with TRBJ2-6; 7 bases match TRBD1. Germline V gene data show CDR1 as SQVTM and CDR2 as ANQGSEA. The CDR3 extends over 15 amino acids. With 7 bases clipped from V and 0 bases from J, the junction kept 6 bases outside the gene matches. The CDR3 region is CSARTGSSGANVLTF. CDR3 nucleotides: TGCAGCGCTAGGACAGGATCCTCTGGGGCCAACGTCCTGACTTTC.

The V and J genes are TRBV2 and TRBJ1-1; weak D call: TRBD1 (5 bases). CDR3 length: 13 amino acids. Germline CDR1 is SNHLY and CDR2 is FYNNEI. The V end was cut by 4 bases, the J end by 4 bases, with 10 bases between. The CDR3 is CASSGERGTEAFF. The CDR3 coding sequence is TGTGCCAGCAGTGGAGAAAGGGGCACTGAAGCTTTCTTT.

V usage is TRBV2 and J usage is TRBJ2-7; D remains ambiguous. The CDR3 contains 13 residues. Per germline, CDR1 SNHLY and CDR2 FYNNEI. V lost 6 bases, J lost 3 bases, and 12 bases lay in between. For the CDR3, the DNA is TGTGCCAGCAGGGCCACCGGGTTCTACGAGCAGTACTTC. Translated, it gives CASRATGFYEQYF.

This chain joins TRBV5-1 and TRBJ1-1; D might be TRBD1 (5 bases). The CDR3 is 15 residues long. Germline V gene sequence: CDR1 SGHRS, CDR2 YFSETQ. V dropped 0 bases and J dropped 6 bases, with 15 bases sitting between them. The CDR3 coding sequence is TGCGCCAGCAGCTTGGGTCTCCGGGGGGTCCCTGAAGCTTTCTTT. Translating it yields CASSLGLRGVPEAFF.

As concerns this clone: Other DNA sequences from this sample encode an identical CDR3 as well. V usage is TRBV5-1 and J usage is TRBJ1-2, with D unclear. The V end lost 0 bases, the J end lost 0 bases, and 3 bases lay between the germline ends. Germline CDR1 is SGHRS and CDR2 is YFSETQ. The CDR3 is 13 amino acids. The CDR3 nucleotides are TGCGCCAGCAGCTTGGCTGCTAACTATGGCTACACCTTC. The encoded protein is CASSLAANYGYTF.

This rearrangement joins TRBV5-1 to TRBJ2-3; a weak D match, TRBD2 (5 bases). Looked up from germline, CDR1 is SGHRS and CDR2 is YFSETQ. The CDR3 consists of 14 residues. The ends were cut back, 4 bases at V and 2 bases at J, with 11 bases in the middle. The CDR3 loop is CASSQPRDTDTQYF. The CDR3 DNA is TGCGCCAGCAGCCAGCCTCGGGACACAGATACGCAGTATTTT.

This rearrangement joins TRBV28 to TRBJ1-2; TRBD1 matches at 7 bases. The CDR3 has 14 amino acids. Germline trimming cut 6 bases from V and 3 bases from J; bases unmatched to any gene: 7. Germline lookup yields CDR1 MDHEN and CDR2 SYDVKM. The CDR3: CASRTTGPDYGYTF. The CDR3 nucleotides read TGTGCCAGCAGGACGACAGGGCCGGACTATGGCTACACCTTC.

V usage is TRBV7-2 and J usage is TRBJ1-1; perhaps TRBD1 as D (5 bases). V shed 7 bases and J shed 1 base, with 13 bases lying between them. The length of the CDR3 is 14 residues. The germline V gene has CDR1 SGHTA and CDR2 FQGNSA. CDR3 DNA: TGTGCCAGCACCCTTTATAGGGGGAACACTGAAGCTTTCTTT. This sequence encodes CASTLYRGNTEAFF.

CDR3 bases: TGTGCCAGCAGTGCCACACTATTTGGGGAGCAGTACTTC. Protein product: CASSATLFGEQYF. This chain links TRBV6-1 with TRBJ2-7; D remains ambiguous. CDR3 size: 13 residues. V dropped 4 bases and J dropped 7 bases, with 14 bases sitting between them. Germline V lookup: CDR1 MNHNS, CDR2 SASEGT.